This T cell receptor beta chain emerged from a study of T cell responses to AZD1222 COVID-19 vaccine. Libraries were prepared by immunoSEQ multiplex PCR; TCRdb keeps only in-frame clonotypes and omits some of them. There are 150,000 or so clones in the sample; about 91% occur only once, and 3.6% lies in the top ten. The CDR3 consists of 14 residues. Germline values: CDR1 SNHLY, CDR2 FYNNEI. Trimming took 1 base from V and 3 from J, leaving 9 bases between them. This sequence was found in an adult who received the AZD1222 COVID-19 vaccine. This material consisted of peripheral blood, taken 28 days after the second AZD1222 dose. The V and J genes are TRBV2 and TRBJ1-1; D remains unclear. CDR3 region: CASSEESGYTEAFF. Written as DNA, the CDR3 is TGTGCCAGCAGTGAAGAGTCGGGATACACTGAAGCTTTCTTT.